This T cell receptor beta chain was retrieved from a study of blood T cell repertoires in COVID-19. Study at large: Acute-phase and convalescent COVID-19 samples originated in the United States, Italy and Spain. The cDNA or gDNA used as material had been derived from T cells, B-cell-depleted T cells, or PBMCs.

From germline, CDR1 is GTSNPN and CDR2 SVGIG (reference sequence). V shed 2 bases, J shed 3 bases, and the junction held 4 bases outside the gene matches. This CDR3 is 14 amino acids long. Data came from immunoSEQ multiplex PCR; TCRdb stores just in-frame clones and leaves some out. This sample has more than 100,000 clones, with 75% to 90% found just once. Specimen: peripheral blood. The source of this sequence is a man aged 35-49 years with acute or convalescent COVID-19. The chain joins TRBV30 to TRBJ1-5, with TRBD1 matching over 7 bases. The CDR3 spells CAWSSGGNNQPQHF. CDR3 bases: TGTGCCTGGAGTTCAGGGGGAAACAATCAGCCCCAGCATTTT. The full variable domain, in which reference TRBV30 and TRBJ1-5 provide the parts outside the CDR3, is SQTIHQWPATLVQPVGSPLSLECTVEGTSNPNLYWYRQAAGRGLQLLFYSVGIGQISSEVPQNLSASRPQDRQFILSSKKLLLSDSGFYLCAWSSGGNNQPQHFGDGTRLSIL.